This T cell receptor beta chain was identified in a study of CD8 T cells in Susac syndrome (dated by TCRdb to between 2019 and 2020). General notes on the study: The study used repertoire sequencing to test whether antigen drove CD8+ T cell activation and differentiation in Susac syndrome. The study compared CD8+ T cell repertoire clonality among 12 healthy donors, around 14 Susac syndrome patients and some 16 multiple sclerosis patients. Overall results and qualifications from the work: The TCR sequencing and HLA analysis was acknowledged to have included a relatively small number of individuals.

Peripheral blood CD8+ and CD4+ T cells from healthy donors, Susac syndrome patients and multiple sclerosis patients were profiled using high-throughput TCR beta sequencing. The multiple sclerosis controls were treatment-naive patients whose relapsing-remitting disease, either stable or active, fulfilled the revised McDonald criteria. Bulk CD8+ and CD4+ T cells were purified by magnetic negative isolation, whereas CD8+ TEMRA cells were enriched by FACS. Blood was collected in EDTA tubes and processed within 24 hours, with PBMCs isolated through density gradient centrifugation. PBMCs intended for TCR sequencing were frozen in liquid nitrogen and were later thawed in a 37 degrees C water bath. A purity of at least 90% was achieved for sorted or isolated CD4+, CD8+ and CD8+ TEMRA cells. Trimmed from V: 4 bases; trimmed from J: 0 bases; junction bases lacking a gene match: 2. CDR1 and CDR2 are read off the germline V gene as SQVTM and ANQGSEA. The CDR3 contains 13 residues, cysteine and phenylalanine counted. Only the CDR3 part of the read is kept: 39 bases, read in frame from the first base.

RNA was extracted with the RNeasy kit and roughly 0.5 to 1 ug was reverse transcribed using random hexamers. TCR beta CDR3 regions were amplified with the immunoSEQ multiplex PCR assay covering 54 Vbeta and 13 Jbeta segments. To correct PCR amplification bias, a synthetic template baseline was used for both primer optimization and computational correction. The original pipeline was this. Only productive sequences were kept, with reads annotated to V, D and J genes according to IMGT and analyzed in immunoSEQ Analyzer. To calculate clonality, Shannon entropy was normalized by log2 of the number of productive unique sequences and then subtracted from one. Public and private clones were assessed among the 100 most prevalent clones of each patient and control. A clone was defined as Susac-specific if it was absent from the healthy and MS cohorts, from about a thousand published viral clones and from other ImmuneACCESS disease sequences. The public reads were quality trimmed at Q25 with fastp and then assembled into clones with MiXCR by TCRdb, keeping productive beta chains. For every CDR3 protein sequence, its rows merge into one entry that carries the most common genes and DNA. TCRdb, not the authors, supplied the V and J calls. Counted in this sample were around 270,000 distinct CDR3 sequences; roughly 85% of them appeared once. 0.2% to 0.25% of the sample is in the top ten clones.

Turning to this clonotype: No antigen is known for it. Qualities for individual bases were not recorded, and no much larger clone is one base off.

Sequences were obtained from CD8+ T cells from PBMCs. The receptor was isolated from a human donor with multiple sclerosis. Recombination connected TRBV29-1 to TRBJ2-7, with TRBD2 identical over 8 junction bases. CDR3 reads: CSVASGSSYEQYF. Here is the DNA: TGCAGCGTTGCGAGCGGGAGCTCCTACGAGCAGTACTTC.